Listed below are T cell receptor beta chains from one sample, sequenced in a study of T-cell reconstitution after alpha-beta-depleted transplantation in children. A single record per CDR3 protein comes from TCRdb applying MiXCR to the PCR reads. The data contain approximately 300,000 distinct CDR3 sequences, approximately 10% of them singletons. Sequenced here: peripheral blood, sampled 180 days after TCRalphabeta/CD19-depleted stem cell transplant. The receptors shown here come from a male patient aged 2-9 years who had a stem cell transplant for chronic granulomatous disease, so the T cells may come from the graft donor. CDR3s include the opening cysteine and the closing phenylalanine or tryptophan. D genes are given only for firm matches. Rows may omit the clone size; those that give it use once, few, many or a size class.

TRBV7-9,many,TRBJ2-1,.,TGTGCCAGCAGCTTCCAATCGGGTTACCAACCTTACAATGAGCAGTTCTTC,CASSFQSGYQPYNEQFF
TRBV28,many,TRBJ1-6,.,TGTGCCAGCAGTTTGTATCAGGGCGCCCTCCACTTT,CASSLYQGALHF
TRBV7-3,many,TRBJ2-2,.,TGTGCCAGCAGCCAGAGACAGACTGCGAACACCGGGGAGCTGTTTTTT,CASSQRQTANTGELFF
TRBV20-1,many,TRBJ1-1,.,TGCAGTGCTAGGAGCCCAAAGCACAACGCCGAGGGAGTAGCTTTCTTT,CSARSPKHNAEGVAFF
TRBV20-1,many,TRBJ2-5,TRBD1,TGCAGTGCTAGTGACCCCCGTGAGGGGGCAGGAGAGACCCAGTACTTC,CSASDPREGAGETQYF
TRBV14,many,TRBJ1-1,.,TGTGCCAGCAGCAAGCACCCGAGGACTGAAGCTTTCTTT,CASSKHPRTEAFF
TRBV5-5,many,TRBJ2-7,.,TGTGCCAGCACCCTCGGCCCCCTTGCCTCCTACGAGCAGTACTTC,CASTLGPLASYEQYF
TRBV28,many,TRBJ2-7,TRBD2,TGTGCCAGCAGTTTATCCCCGGGGACTAGCGGACTCAGCGAGCAGTACTTC,CASSLSPGTSGLSEQYF
TRBV7-2,few,TRBJ2-4,.,TGTGCCAGCAGCTTAAGATCGGATGGGGGCTTTCCCCACTTC,CASSLRSDGGFPHF
TRBV7-6,many,TRBJ2-1,.,TGTGCCAGCAGCTTCGGGACGGATTACAATGAGCAGTTCTTC,CASSFGTDYNEQFF
TRBV7-9,many,TRBJ2-7,.,TGTGCCAGCAGCTACCCCGATAGCGCTTACGAGCAGTACTTC,CASSYPDSAYEQYF
TRBV29-1,many,TRBJ1-2,TRBD1,TGCAGCGTAGCAGGACAGGGGGCTAACTATGGCTACACCTTC,CSVAGQGANYGYTF
TRBV19,.,TRBJ2-7,TRBD2,TGTGCCAGTAGTTCGGGACTAGCACCATCCTACGAGCAGTACTTC,CASSSGLAPSYEQYF
TRBV20-1,many,TRBJ1-5,.,TGCAGTGCTAGAGATCATGGCTTCTGGGGCAATCAGCCCCAGCATTTT,CSARDHGFWGNQPQHF
TRBV2,.,TRBJ2-1,.,TGTGCCAGCAGATATAGCGGCAGCTCCTACAATGAGCAGTTCTTC,CASRYSGSSYNEQFF
TRBV12-3/TRBV12-4,many,TRBJ1-6,.,TGTGCCAGCAGTACCAACGATGCCTCTATGGGTTCACCCCTCCACTTT,CASSTNDASMGSPLHF
TRBV7-2,many,TRBJ2-3,TRBD2,TGTGCCAGCAGTCATAGCGGGAGCTGGCAGTATTTT,CASSHSGSWQYF
TRBV19,many,TRBJ2-2,.,TGTGCCAGTAGTCTCCGAGGGGGAGCGAACACCGGGGAGCTGTTTTTT,CASSLRGGANTGELFF
TRBV20-1,many,TRBJ1-1,.,TGCAGTGCTAGGCACAGTGACACTGAAGCTTTCTTT,CSARHSDTEAFF
TRBV12-3/TRBV12-4,many,TRBJ2-7,TRBD2,TGTGCCGGCAGCCCCGTTAGCCCCCTAGCGGGCCCCTCCTACGAGCAGTACTTC,CAGSPVSPLAGPSYEQYF
TRBV7-6,few,TRBJ2-1,TRBD1,TGTGCCAGCAGCTTTTCAGGGACAGTCAATGAGCAGTTCTTC,CASSFSGTVNEQFF
TRBV15,many,TRBJ2-1,.,TGTGCCACCAGCAGAGATCTGGGGGTCTATGAGCAGTTCTTC,CATSRDLGVYEQFF
TRBV12-3/TRBV12-4,many,TRBJ2-2,TRBD2,TGTGCCAGCAGAAGTAGCGGGAGGGCCTTCGGGGAGCTGTTTTTT,CASRSSGRAFGELFF
TRBV18,many,TRBJ2-6,.,TGTGCCAGCTCACAGGTCCCGGGACGCCTGTATGGGGCCAACGTCCTGACTTTC,CASSQVPGRLYGANVLTF
TRBV20-1,many,TRBJ2-1,TRBD2,TGCAGTGCATGCCGAGCGGGAGTTCTCCATCTAGATGAGCAGTTCTTC,CSACRAGVLHLDEQFF
TRBV7-3,.,TRBJ2-2,TRBD1,TGTGCCAGCAGCTTGGGACAGGGCGGCGGGGAGCTGTTTTTT,CASSLGQGGGELFF
TRBV29-1,many,TRBJ2-5,TRBD2,TGCAGCGCCGTGGGACTAGCGGAGACCCAGTACTTC,CSAVGLAETQYF
TRBV20-1,many,TRBJ2-5,TRBD1,TGCAGTGCTAGACCTCAGGGGGCCGGGTCCCAGTACTTC,CSARPQGAGSQYF
TRBV10-3,many,TRBJ2-7,.,TGTGCCATCAGTGAAACAGAAGGGGGGCCTCACGAGCAGTACTTC,CAISETEGGPHEQYF
TRBV7-8,many,TRBJ2-3,TRBD2,TGTGCCAGCAGTTCCGGGATAGCGGGGGAGGCAGATACGCAGTATTTT,CASSSGIAGEADTQYF
TRBV7-2,many,TRBJ2-1,TRBD1,TGTGCCAGCAGCTTTAAGACAGGGGGCTGGGACAATGAGCAGTTCTTC,CASSFKTGGWDNEQFF
TRBV20-1,many,TRBJ1-2,.,TGCAGTGCCGCGAGCGGCTATGGCTACACCTTC,CSAASGYGYTF
TRBV5-1,many,TRBJ1-4,.,TGCGCCAGCAGCCTGTCTTCAACTAATGAAAAACTGTTTTTT,CASSLSSTNEKLFF
TRBV19,few,TRBJ1-5,TRBD1,TGTGCCAGCACAATGGGTCAGGGGGCGCGTCAGCCCCAGCATTTT,CASTMGQGARQPQHF
TRBV7-3,many,TRBJ2-3,TRBD2,TGTGCCAGCAGCCCCGACCCGGGACTAGCGGGAGTCGTAGCAGATACGCAGTATTTT,CASSPDPGLAGVVADTQYF
TRBV5-1,many,TRBJ2-3,.,TGCGCCAGCAGCTTGGTTGGTTTCGCAGATACGCAGTATTTT,CASSLVGFADTQYF
TRBV20-1,many,TRBJ2-1,.,TGCAGTGCTAGAGATAGGGGCTCCTACAATGAGCAGTTCTTC,CSARDRGSYNEQFF
TRBV6-5,many,TRBJ2-1,.,TGTGCCAGCAGTTCACTCCTGGCGGCGGAGCAGTTCTTC,CASSSLLAAEQFF
TRBV20-1,.,TRBJ2-2,.,TGCAGTGCTAGAGATCTTTCGAACACCGGGGAGCTGTCTTTT,CSARDLSNTGELSF
TRBV5-1,many,TRBJ2-2,.,TGCGCCAGCAGCTTGGATCTAGCCGGGGAGCTGTTTTTT,CASSLDLAGELFF
TRBV11-2,many,TRBJ2-7,TRBD1,TGTGCCAGCAGCTTAGTAGCTTACAGGGGCGAGCAGTACTTC,CASSLVAYRGEQYF
TRBV20-1,many,TRBJ2-1,.,TGCAGTGCTAGAGAGGGTTTCAATGAGCAGTTCTTC,CSAREGFNEQFF
TRBV18,many,TRBJ2-5,.,TGTGCCAGCTCGCCAAATCAGGGGAGAGAGACCCAGTACTTC,CASSPNQGRETQYF
TRBV29-1,many,TRBJ2-1,.,TGCAGCGTTGGGAGCGGTAATGAGCAGTTCTTC,CSVGSGNEQFF
TRBV7-8,many,TRBJ1-5,.,TGTGCCAGCAGCCATCGACGACAGGCGAATAATCAGCCCCAGCATTTT,CASSHRRQANNQPQHF
TRBV6-5,many,TRBJ2-2,.,TGTGCCAGCAGGACAAACACCGGGGAGCTGTTTTTT,CASRTNTGELFF
TRBV7-3,many,TRBJ2-6,.,TGTGCCAGCAGCTTAAATGTCGGTACTGGGGCCAACGTCCTGACTTTC,CASSLNVGTGANVLTF
TRBV4-3,many,TRBJ2-7,.,TGCGCCAGCAGCCAAGAAAGACTACTCTCCTACGAGCAGTACTTC,CASSQERLLSYEQYF
TRBV6-6,many,TRBJ1-1,.,TGTGCCAGCAGTTACGTTGTGAACACTGAAGCTTTCTTT,CASSYVVNTEAFF
TRBV28,many,TRBJ2-7,TRBD1,TGTGCCACCTGCCCAGGGACAGCCCGACACTACGAGCAGTACTTC,CATCPGTARHYEQYF
TRBV9,many,TRBJ2-2,.,TGTGCCAGCAGCGTAGACGGGGCCGGGGAGCTGTTTTTT,CASSVDGAGELFF
TRBV28,many,TRBJ1-2,TRBD1,TGTGCCAGCAGGTCCGACAGGGTTGATGGCTACACCTTC,CASRSDRVDGYTF
TRBV20-1,many,TRBJ2-7,.,TGCAGTGCTAGAGATCTGGGGGTCGGCGAGCAGTACTTC,CSARDLGVGEQYF
TRBV10-2,many,TRBJ2-4,TRBD1,TGCGCCAGCAGTGAGACAGGGGTGGAAAACATTCAGTACTTC,CASSETGVENIQYF
TRBV6-1,many,TRBJ2-3,.,TGTGCCAGCTCTAAGGCGAGCACAGATACGCAGTATTTT,CASSKASTDTQYF
TRBV7-2,many,TRBJ2-3,.,TGTGCCAGCAGCTCGAACGGGGTTCGCACAGATACGCAGTATTTT,CASSSNGVRTDTQYF
TRBV9,many,TRBJ1-1,.,TGTGCCAGCAGCCCCCATGACGGGAACACTGAAGCTTTCTTT,CASSPHDGNTEAFF
TRBV7-9,few,TRBJ2-7,TRBD2,TGTGCCAGCAGCCATGGGACTAGCGGGAGTTCCTACGAGCAGTACTTC,CASSHGTSGSSYEQYF
TRBV12-3/TRBV12-4,many,TRBJ2-2,.,TGTGCCAGCGTACGGGGGCTGGGGAGGAGTACGAACACCGGGGAGCTGTTTTTT,CASVRGLGRSTNTGELFF